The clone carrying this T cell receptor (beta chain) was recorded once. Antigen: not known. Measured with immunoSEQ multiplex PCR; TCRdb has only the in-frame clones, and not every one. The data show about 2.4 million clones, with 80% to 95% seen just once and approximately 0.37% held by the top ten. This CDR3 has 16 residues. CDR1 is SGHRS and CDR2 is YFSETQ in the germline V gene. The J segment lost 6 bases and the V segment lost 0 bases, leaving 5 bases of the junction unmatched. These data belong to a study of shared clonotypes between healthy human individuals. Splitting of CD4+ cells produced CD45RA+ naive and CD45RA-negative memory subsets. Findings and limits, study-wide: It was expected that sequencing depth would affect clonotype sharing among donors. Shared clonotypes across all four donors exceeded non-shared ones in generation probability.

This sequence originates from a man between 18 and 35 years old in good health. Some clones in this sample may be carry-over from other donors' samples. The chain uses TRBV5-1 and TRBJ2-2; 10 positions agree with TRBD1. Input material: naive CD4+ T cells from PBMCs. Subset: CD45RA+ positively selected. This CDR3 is CASSLEGQGIAGELFF. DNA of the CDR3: TGCGCCAGCAGCTTGGAGGGACAGGGGATCGCCGGGGAGCTGTTTTTT.